This T cell receptor beta chain is drawn from a study of Graves' ophthalmopathy and Graves' hyperthyroidism. Trimming removed 1 base from V and 3 bases from J, with 9 bases in between. This CDR3 is 14 amino acids long. Diagnosis was based on clinical symptoms, serum thyroxine, TRAb, thyroid ultrasound and orbital computed tomography. TCR beta CDR3 regions were amplified from RNA transcripts. An initial RT-PCR round employing HTBI primers preceded a second-round multiplex PCR. Each CDR3 protein gets one entry after TCRdb re-called the multiplex PCR reads with MiXCR. The profile covers hundreds of thousands of distinct CDR3 sequences, with 20% to 25% appearing a single time and roughly 3% taken by the ten largest.

The sequenced sample consisted of peripheral blood. The chain recombines TRBV12-3 or TRBV12-4 with TRBJ1-2, with D possibly matching TRBD1 (6 bases). The clonotype comes from a young woman with stable Graves' hyperthyroidism. The CDR3 reads CASSLGDMYYGYTF. The DNA of the CDR3 is TGTGCCAGCAGTTTAGGGGACATGTACTATGGCTACACCTTC.